A single sample is the source of the 28 T cell receptor beta chains below, sequenced in a study of blood T cell repertoires in COVID-19. Method: immunoSEQ multiplex PCR; TCRdb's copy keeps in-frame clones and lacks some. Among 130,000 to 150,000 clones listed, over 70% were seen once. Sequenced material: peripheral blood. These receptors all come from a man aged 50-60 years with active or convalescent COVID-19.

V is TRBV7-2 and J is TRBJ2-1, with TRBD1 as a possible D gene (5 bases). CDR1 SGHTA and CDR2 FQGNSA come from the germline V gene. The CDR3 runs to 15 residues. With 2 bases removed from V and 4 bases from J, the gap between germline ends came to 12 bases. This chain's CDR3 is CASSLSRGTYNEQFF. CDR3 sequence (DNA): TGTGCCAGCAGCTTAAGTAGGGGAACATACAATGAGCAGTTCTTC.

The chain employs TRBV7-6 and TRBJ2-3; 7 nucleotides align to TRBD2. The CDR3 spans 16 residues. Germline lookup yields CDR1 SGHVS and CDR2 FNYEAQ. V trimming: 5 bases; J trimming: 6 bases; junction bases outside the gene matches: 14. The CDR3 DNA follows: TGTGCCAGCAGCGTACTGGCGGGAGAGGGAAGCGATACGCAGTATTTT. Translated: CASSVLAGEGSDTQYF.

This sequence joins TRBV2 and TRBJ2-7, with TRBD2 matching over 14 bases. The J segment lost 0 bases and the V segment lost 5 bases, leaving 3 bases of the junction unmatched. Germline lookup yields CDR1 SNHLY and CDR2 FYNNEI. The CDR3 loop spans 16 amino acids. The CDR3 region is CASSQGLAGASYEQYF. CDR3 DNA: TGTGCCAGCAGTCAGGGACTAGCGGGAGCCTCCTACGAGCAGTACTTC.

The sample holds a few counts of this clone. The V call is TRBV12-3 or TRBV12-4, the J call TRBJ2-7, with D maybe TRBD1 (5 bases). The CDR3 contains 13 residues. The germline V and J ends were trimmed by 2 bases and 3 bases, with 8 bases remaining between them. The CDR3 region has the DNA TGTGCCAGCAGTTTATCCGACAGCTACGAGCAGTACTTC. This gives the protein CASSLSDSYEQYF.

The CDR3 DNA is TGTGCCAGCAGCTTGGATTATTATGGCTACACCTTC. This gives the protein CASSLDYYGYTF. V and J are TRBV5-6 and TRBJ1-2; no definite D call. Germline CDR1 SGHDT, CDR2 YYEEEE. The CDR3 loop spans 12 amino acids. Trimming left V 0 bases short and J 5 bases short, with 5 bases between.

The V and J genes are TRBV5-1 and TRBJ2-5; TRBD2 matches 9 bases. The CDR3 loop spans 15 amino acids. V was clipped by 2 bases and J by 5 bases; unmatched bases: 7. Germline V gene data show CDR1 as SGHRS and CDR2 as YFSETQ. In DNA, the CDR3 is TGCGCCAGCAGCTTCCCGGGACTAGCATTGGAGACCCAGTACTTC. This encodes CASSFPGLALETQYF.

This chain joins TRBV3-1 (or the pseudogene TRBV3-2) and TRBJ1-2; possibly TRBD1 for D (5 bases). The germline V gene has CDR1 LGHDT and CDR2 YNNKEL (reference sequence). The CDR3 runs 12 residues. Trimming took 4 bases from V and 7 from J, leaving 10 bases between them. The CDR3 reads CASSLGRAGYTF. In nucleotides, the CDR3 is TGTGCCAGCAGCCTGGGCAGGGCTGGCTACACCTTC.

This chain joins TRBV29-1 and TRBJ2-1; D is uncertain. The CDR3 runs 13 residues. Trimming removed 4 bases at V and 4 bases at J, with 11 bases between. Germline V gene data show CDR1 as SQVTM and CDR2 as ANQGSEA. The CDR3 is CSVGLRLYNEQFF. CDR3 nucleotides: TGCAGCGTTGGACTTCGGCTTTACAATGAGCAGTTCTTC.

The chain recombines TRBV29-1 with TRBJ2-3; 9 bases line up with TRBD2. From germline, CDR1 is SQVTM and CDR2 ANQGSEA. V gave up 6 bases and J gave up 9 bases; unmatched junction bases: 19. The CDR3 sequence is 16 residues long. The CDR3 is CSVGRGASGAGGTQYF. The CDR3 DNA sequence: TGCAGCGTGGGGAGAGGGGCTAGCGGGGCCGGAGGCACGCAGTATTTT.

The chain recombines TRBV5-6 with TRBJ2-7; 7 bases align to TRBD2. J was trimmed by 4 bases and V by 0 bases; bases with no gene match: 4. The length of the CDR3 is 14 residues. Germline assignment: CDR1 SGHDT and CDR2 YYEEEE. The CDR3 sequence is CASSLVTSLYEQYF. The CDR3 bases are TGTGCCAGCAGCTTGGTGACTAGCCTATACGAGCAGTACTTC.

CDR3 sequence reads: CASSQDQLGLAGNTGELFF. As DNA, the CDR3 is TGTGCCAGCAGCCAAGATCAGCTAGGCCTAGCGGGGAACACCGGGGAGCTGTTTTTT. The chain couples TRBV4-2 to TRBJ2-2; TRBD2 aligns across 8 bases. The CDR3 spans 19 residues. With V trimmed by 0 bases and J by 1 base, 10 bases remained unmatched. Looked up from germline, CDR1 is LGHNA and CDR2 is YNFKEQ.

In DNA form, the CDR3 reads TGTGCCAGCAGTCTCCAATCCCTTTCGCTTCAAGGGGGGGATGAGCAGTTCTTC. Amino acids: CASSLQSLSLQGGDEQFF. This sequence joins TRBV27 and TRBJ2-1; D might be TRBD2 (7 bases). CDR1 and CDR2 from the germline V gene are MNHEY and SMNVEV (reference sequence). There are 18 residues in the CDR3. Trimming pared 5 bases from V and 8 bases from J, leaving 28 bases between.

The chain has TRBV7-9 and TRBJ2-7; TRBD1 matches 8 bases. Germline V lookup: CDR1 SEHNR, CDR2 FQNEAQ (reference sequence). V lost 5 bases and J lost 4; bases outside the gene matches: 7. The CDR3 is made up of 14 amino acids. The CDR3 here is CASSITGGSYEQYF. The CDR3, as DNA: TGTGCCAGCAGCATTACAGGGGGATCTTACGAGCAGTACTTC.

The V and J genes are TRBV2 and TRBJ2-3, with 9 positions matching TRBD1. The CDR3 has 15 residues. Looked up from germline, CDR1 is SNHLY and CDR2 is FYNNEI. With 4 bases clipped from V and 6 bases from J, the junction kept 8 bases outside the gene matches. This CDR3 is CASSGGTGTVDTQYF. Here the CDR3 DNA reads TGTGCCAGCAGTGGGGGGACAGGGACGGTGGATACGCAGTATTTT. Complete variable domain (other parts from reference TRBV2 and TRBJ2-3): EPEVTQTPSHQVTQMGQEVILRCVPISNHLYFYWYRQILGQKVEFLVSFYNNEISEKSEIFDDQFSVERPDGSNFTLKIRSTKLEDSAMYFCASSGGTGTVDTQYFGPGTRLTVL.

This chain uses TRBV19 with TRBJ1-5; 7 bases are shared with TRBD1. CDR1 and CDR2 (germline): LNHDA, SQIVND (reference sequence). V was pared by 5 bases and J by 3 bases, with 7 bases of the junction left unmatched. This CDR3 is 15 amino acids long. CDR3 amino acids: CASSPLDRINQPQHF. The CDR3 DNA sequence: TGTGCCAGTAGTCCTCTGGACAGGATCAATCAGCCCCAGCATTTT. Full variable domain (remainder filled in from reference TRBV19 and TRBJ1-5): DGGITQSPKYLFRKEGQNVTLSCEQNLNHDAMYWYRQDPGQGLRLIYYSQIVNDFQKGDIAEGYSVSREKKESFPLTVTSAQKNPTAFYLCASSPLDRINQPQHFGDGTRLSIL.

This clone was found a few times. The chain has TRBV5-6 and TRBJ2-5, with D maybe TRBD1 (5 bases). Trimming shortened V by 0 bases and J by 1 base, and 10 bases separated the two germline ends. This CDR3 region has 15 residues. CDR1 is SGHDT, CDR2 YYEEEE, per germline. DNA for the CDR3: TGTGCCAGCAGCTTGGCACCCGACAGCCAAGAGACCCAGTACTTC. Translation gives CASSLAPDSQETQYF.

CDR3 nucleotide sequence: TGTGCCAGCAGCTTAGATCTGGCTAGCGGAGCCACAGATACGCAGTATTTT. Translation gives CASSLDLASGATDTQYF. V gene TRBV11-2 combines with J gene TRBJ2-3; TRBD2 agrees at 7 bases. The junction had 8 bases not matched to a gene; V was cut back by 0 bases and J by 2 bases. Germline V gene data show CDR1 as SGHAT and CDR2 as FQNNGV. CDR3 length: 17 residues.

The V and J genes are TRBV29-1 and TRBJ2-1, with 10 nucleotides matching TRBD1. With V trimmed by 3 bases and J by 7 bases, 6 bases remained unmatched. Germline-derived CDR1 and CDR2 are SQVTM and ANQGSEA. The CDR3 covers 14 residues. DNA of the CDR3: TGCAGCGTTGAGCCGGGACAGGGGTGGAATGAGCAGTTCTTC. Translating it yields CSVEPGQGWNEQFF.

The chain couples TRBV7-3 to TRBJ2-2; TRBD2 aligns across 12 bases. Germline-derived CDR1 and CDR2 are SGHTA and FQGTGA. The ends lost 2 bases at V and 4 bases at J; junction bases unmatched: 5. This CDR3 spans 17 amino acids. CDR3 sequence reads: CASSLDPSGRVTGELFF. The CDR3 DNA follows: TGTGCCAGCAGCTTAGACCCTAGCGGGAGGGTCACCGGGGAGCTGTTTTTT.

The chain joins TRBV11-2 to TRBJ1-5; maybe TRBD1 (5 bases). There are 17 residues in the CDR3. The V gene lost 1 base and the J gene lost 4 bases, with 17 bases spanning the gap. CDR1 and CDR2 from the germline V gene are SGHAT and FQNNGV. Here the CDR3 reads CASSLGVERGTNQPQHF. CDR3 DNA: TGTGCCAGCAGCTTAGGAGTGGAAAGGGGTACGAATCAGCCCCAGCATTTT.

V is TRBV6-1 and J is TRBJ1-1; 9 bases align to TRBD1. The CDR3 has 15 residues. CDR1 and CDR2 (germline): MNHNS, SASEGT. V lost 0 bases to trimming and J lost 3 bases; unmatched junction nucleotides: 2. The DNA for the CDR3 is TGTGCCAGCAGTGAAGCGGGGACAGGGTACACTGAAGCTTTCTTT. It translates to CASSEAGTGYTEAFF.

This clone showed up just a few times. The rearrangement uses TRBV7-9 and TRBJ2-5, with D tentatively TRBD1 (6 bases). V gave up 5 bases and J gave up 0 bases, with 10 bases separating them. CDR1 SEHNR and CDR2 FQNEAQ come from the germline V gene (reference sequence). The CDR3 extends over 14 amino acids. The CDR3 sequence is CASSQDRDQETQYF. As DNA, the CDR3 is TGTGCCAGCAGCCAGGACAGAGACCAAGAGACCCAGTACTTC. Filled out from reference TRBV7-9 and TRBJ2-5, the complete variable domain reads DTGVSQNPRHKITKRGQNVTFRCDPISEHNRLYWYRQTLGQGPEFLTYFQNEAQLEKSRLLSDRFSAERPKGSFSTLEIQRTEQGDSAMYLCASSQDRDQETQYFGPGTRLLVL.

This clone was observed once. V and J are TRBV3-1 (or the pseudogene TRBV3-2) and TRBJ2-3, with 9 bases lining up with TRBD2. The CDR3 is 15 amino acids. With 1 base clipped from V and 6 bases from J, the junction kept 5 bases outside the gene matches. In germline, CDR1 is LGHDT, CDR2 YNNKEL (reference sequence). DNA for the CDR3: TGTGCCAGCAGCCAAGCGGGACTAGCAGGGGATACGCAGTATTTT. As protein: CASSQAGLAGDTQYF.

This clone was seen a single time. The CDR3 DNA follows: TGTGCCAGTACCAAACGGACTAGCGGGAGCTCCTACAATGAGCAGTTCTTC. It specifies CASTKRTSGSSYNEQFF. The rearrangement uses TRBV19 and TRBJ2-1, with 13 bases fitting TRBD2. The CDR3 loop spans 17 amino acids. The germline V gene encodes CDR1 LNHDA and CDR2 SQIVND (reference sequence). The trim removed 7 bases at V and 0 bases at J, leaving 6 bases unmatched.

This clone was detected once. This chain links TRBV5-1 with TRBJ1-1, with TRBD1 matching over 7 bases. This CDR3 region has 14 residues. Germline V gives CDR1 SGHRS, CDR2 YFSETQ. V was clipped by 4 bases and J by 1 base; unmatched bases: 4. The CDR3 DNA reads as TGCGCCAGCAGCGTTACAGGGGCGAACACTGAAGCTTTCTTT. Translating it yields CASSVTGANTEAFF.

This clone came up a few times. The CDR3 sequence: CASSHPSRGLGGYTF. CDR3 DNA: TGTGCCAGCAGCCACCCTTCCAGGGGGCTAGGAGGCTACACCTTC. This chain joins TRBV28 and TRBJ1-2, with 8 bases identical to TRBD1. CDR3 length equals 15 residues. Germline values: CDR1 MDHEN, CDR2 SYDVKM. Trimming took 6 bases from V and 8 from J; bases not matched to a gene: 14.

This clone was observed a handful of times. The chain combines TRBV11-3 with TRBJ2-1, with 8 bases matching TRBD2. Germline V lookup: CDR1 SGHNT, CDR2 YENEEA. With 3 bases clipped from V and 10 bases from J, the junction kept 8 bases outside the gene matches. This CDR3 has 14 amino acids. CDR3 sequence (DNA): TGTGCCAGCAGCTTTATCTCTTTAGCGGGAGAGCAGTTCTTC. This translates into CASSFISLAGEQFF. Using reference TRBV11-3 and TRBJ2-1 for the parts outside the CDR3, the full variable domain is EAGVVQSPRYKIIEKKQPVAFWCNPISGHNTLYWYLQNLGQGPELLIRYENEEAVDDSQLPKDRFSAERLKGVDSTLKIQPAELGDSAVYLCASSFISLAGEQFFGPGTRLTVL.

Concerning this clone itself: The junction does not match germline at one end; this may be a read error. The chain joins TRBV6-5 to TRBJ1-5; 7 bases fit TRBD1. CDR3 size: 12 residues. The germline V gene has CDR1 MNHEY and CDR2 SVGAGI. The CDR3 DNA follows: TGTGCCAGCAACAACCCGGGACAGCTCCCAAGTTTT. It translates to CASNNPGQLPSF.